This TCR beta chain was found in a study of brain T cells in children with intractable seizures. General observations from the study: Clones missing pre-surgery may reflect undersampling of that blood sample.

Details on this clone: What it binds is unknown.

Only in-frame clones appear in the TCRdb table, and some are missing; sequencing was by immunoSEQ multiplex PCR. The table records tens of thousands of clones, around 91% of them present only once. Only cases whose brain tissue showed the highest T cell transcript signatures were sequenced. Patients received at least one anti-epileptic drug before surgery. The specimen comprised peripheral blood, sampled at surgery. The clonotype was recovered from a girl aged 2-10 years with Rasmussen encephalitis and intractable seizures.

The CDR3 DNA reads as TGTGCCAGCAGCCTTGCTATGTACCAAGAGACCCAGTACTTC. It specifies CASSLAMYQETQYF. The V gene is TRBV5-4, the J gene TRBJ2-5; unclear D gene. The V and J ends lost 4 bases and 0 bases respectively, with 10 bases between them. CDR3 length: 14 residues. Germline lookup yields CDR1 SGHNT and CDR2 YYREEE (reference sequence).